This TCR beta chain was sequenced during a study of PD-L1 blockade in urothelial cancer (TCRdb year 2017). For context, the study as a whole: Therapy was started at some point between 2013 and 2015 for all patients, and atezolizumab 1,200 mg was administered intravenously every 3 weeks. About 90% of the roughly 29 patients were identified as males with urothelial cancer of bladder origin, and a prior smoking history was reported by 18 of 29 patients. Patients had an ECOG performance status of 0 or 1 and had received between 0 and 3 prior chemotherapy regimens. Blood samples were analyzed at 3 weeks after treatment start (second dose) and at 6 weeks after treatment start. Blood samples gave median yields of around 140,000 T cells and 83,000 or so unique TCRs, along with a median clonality of 0.080. Somatic, immune and clinical correlates of response to PD-L1 blockade with atezolizumab in urothelial cancer were the focus of an exploratory multi-omic analysis. Pretreatment tumor samples and matched peripheral blood, collected serially before and after atezolizumab treatment, underwent TCR sequencing. Durable clinical benefit was defined as a progression-free survival longer than 6 months, and TCR features were additionally tested against progression-free survival and overall survival. In the same patients, pretreatment tumors underwent whole exome sequencing and RNA sequencing in addition to TCR sequencing. Nine or ten patients reached durable clinical benefit, while around 19 patients did not. Pretreatment blood TCR-seq was available for about 27 patients, at least one posttreatment blood collection was obtained for 25 or so patients, and tumor TCR-seq was available for 25 or so patients. The full study reports these points: Improved progression-free and overall survival was associated with having pretreatment peripheral blood TCR clonality below the median. Greater expansion of tumor-associated TCR clones in peripheral blood 3 weeks after the start of treatment was observed in patients with durable benefit (n of about 24, p = 0.022). Small sample size (n ≈ 27) and many exploratory analyses mean the results are intended to be hypothesis-generating.

To estimate absolute template abundance from read counts, synthetic TCR analog templates were spiked into each PCR. The immunoSEQ assay used bias-controlled V and J gene primers to amplify TCRbeta CDR3 regions from genomic DNA. Rearranged TCRbeta segments were sequenced at approximately 20X coverage. The paper's processing steps were these. Clustering was used to correct sequencing errors, and CDR3s were annotated against IMGT to assign V, D and J genes. Only productive TCRbeta rearrangements were used in downstream analyses, excluding out-of-frame or stop-codon sequences. Clonality was calculated as one minus the Shannon entropy normalized by the log of the number of unique productive sequences. Clones differing between time points or between blood and tumor were identified by Fisher's exact test with Benjamini-Hochberg correction at adjusted p below 0.01. The source is immuneACCESS, and TCRdb retained only in-frame sequences with V and J called. Part of the clones is not carried over; for the studies checked, unresolved V genes explain less than half of this, and the remainder is unexplained. Clone size and V and J calls were adopted from that table, with D and trimming inferred from the DNA. The sample data list approximately 100,000 clones, and roughly 88% of these were observed just once. The ten largest make up approximately 2.4% of the sample.

In regard to this clone: Its antigen specificity is not known. It has no much larger one-base neighbor in the sample; base qualities were not kept.

CDR1 is given as SGHAT and CDR2 as FQNNGV, both from the germline V gene. Deletion took 5 bases off V and 4 bases off J, with a span of 19 bases between the germline ends. The CDR3 has 16 amino acids, counting the end cysteine and phenylalanine. The CDR3 DNA has 48 bases and is translated from base 1. A cohort of 25 to 30 patients with locally advanced or metastatic urothelial carcinoma, treated at Memorial Sloan Kettering on a trial protocol, was included. Peripheral blood mononuclear cells were collected pretreatment and during treatment, with between 1 and 8 total time points per patient. The Qiagen DNeasy Blood extraction kit was used to purify genomic DNA from total PBMCs and from tumor samples. PBMCs were collected pretreatment and during treatment, and were isolated and stored as previously described.

This sample comprised PBMCs, obtained around atezolizumab (anti-PD-L1) treatment. The TCR sequence derives from a man aged 50-59 years with urothelial cancer. This receptor chain uses TRBV11-2 and TRBJ2-3; 6 matching bases give a weak D call of TRBD1. The DNA sequence reads TGTGCCAGCAGCCAACCTCGAGGGGGATCGTCAGATACGCAGTATTTT. This encodes CASSQPRGGSSDTQYF.